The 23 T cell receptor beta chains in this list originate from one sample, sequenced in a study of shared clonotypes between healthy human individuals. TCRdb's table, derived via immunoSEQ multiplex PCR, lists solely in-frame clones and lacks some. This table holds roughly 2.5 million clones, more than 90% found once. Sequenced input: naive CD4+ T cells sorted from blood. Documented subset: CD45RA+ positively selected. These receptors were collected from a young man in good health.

CDR3 amino acids: CASLYDSWGYTF. CDR3 DNA: TGTGCCAGCCTTTACGACAGCTGGGGCTACACCTTC. The chain recombines TRBV6-6 with TRBJ1-2, with a possible D match to TRBD1 (5 bases). The length of the CDR3 is 12 residues. V dropped 8 bases and J dropped 8 bases, with 15 bases sitting between them. The germline gives CDR1 MNHNY, CDR2 SVGAGI (reference sequence).

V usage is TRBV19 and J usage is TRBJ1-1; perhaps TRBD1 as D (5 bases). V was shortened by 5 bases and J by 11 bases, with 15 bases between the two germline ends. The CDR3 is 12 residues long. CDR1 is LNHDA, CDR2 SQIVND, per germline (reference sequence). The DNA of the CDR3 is TGTGCCAGTAGTTTATGGGGGGATAAGGCTTTCTTT. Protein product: CASSLWGDKAFF.

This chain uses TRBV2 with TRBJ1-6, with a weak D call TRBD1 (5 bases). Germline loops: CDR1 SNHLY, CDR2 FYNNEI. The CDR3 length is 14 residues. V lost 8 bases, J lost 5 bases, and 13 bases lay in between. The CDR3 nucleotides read TGTGCCAGCGCATGGGACCGCGATAATTCACCCCTCCACTTT. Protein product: CASAWDRDNSPLHF.

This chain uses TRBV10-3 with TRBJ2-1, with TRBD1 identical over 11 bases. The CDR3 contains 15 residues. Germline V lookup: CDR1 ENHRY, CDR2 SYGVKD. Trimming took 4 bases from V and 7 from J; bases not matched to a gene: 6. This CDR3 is CAISGLDRGRNEQFF. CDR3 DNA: TGTGCCATCAGTGGTCTGGACAGGGGGCGGAATGAGCAGTTCTTC.

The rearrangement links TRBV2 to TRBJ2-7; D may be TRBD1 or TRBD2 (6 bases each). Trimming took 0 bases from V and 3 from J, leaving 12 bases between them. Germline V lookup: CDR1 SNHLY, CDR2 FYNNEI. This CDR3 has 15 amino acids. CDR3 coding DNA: TGTGCCAGCAGTGAAGCACGAGGGGGGATCTACGAGCAGTACTTC. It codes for CASSEARGGIYEQYF.

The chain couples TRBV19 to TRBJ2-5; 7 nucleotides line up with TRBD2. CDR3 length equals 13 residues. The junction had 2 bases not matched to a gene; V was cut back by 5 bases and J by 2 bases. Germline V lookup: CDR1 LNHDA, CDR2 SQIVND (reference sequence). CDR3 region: CASSPGLQETQYF. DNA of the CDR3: TGTGCCAGTAGTCCGGGACTACAAGAGACCCAGTACTTC.

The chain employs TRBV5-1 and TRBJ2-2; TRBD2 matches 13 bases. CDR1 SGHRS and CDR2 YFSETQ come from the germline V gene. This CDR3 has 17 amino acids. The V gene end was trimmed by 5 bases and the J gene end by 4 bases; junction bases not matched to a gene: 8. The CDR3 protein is CASSQTSGGSSTGELFF. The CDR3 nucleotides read TGCGCCAGCAGTCAGACTAGCGGGGGGTCGAGCACCGGGGAGCTGTTTTTT.

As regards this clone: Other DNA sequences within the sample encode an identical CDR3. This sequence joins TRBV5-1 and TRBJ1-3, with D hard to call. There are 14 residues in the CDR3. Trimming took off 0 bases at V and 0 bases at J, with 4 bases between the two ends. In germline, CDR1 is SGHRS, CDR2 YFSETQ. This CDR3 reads CASSLGSSGNTIYF. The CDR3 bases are TGCGCCAGCAGCTTGGGCAGCTCTGGAAACACCATATATTTT. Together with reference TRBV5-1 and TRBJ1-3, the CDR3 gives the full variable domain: KAGVTQTPRYLIKTRGQQVTLSCSPISGHRSVSWYQQTPGQGLQFLFEYFSETQRNKGNFPGRFSGRQFSNSRSEMNVSTLELGDSALYLCASSLGSSGNTIYFGEGSWLTVV.

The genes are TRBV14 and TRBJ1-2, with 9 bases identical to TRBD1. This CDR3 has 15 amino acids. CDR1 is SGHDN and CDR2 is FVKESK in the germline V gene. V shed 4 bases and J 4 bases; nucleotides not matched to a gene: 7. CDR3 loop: CASSPSGQGLYGYTF. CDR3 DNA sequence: TGTGCCAGCAGCCCGTCCGGACAGGGGCTCTATGGCTACACCTTC.

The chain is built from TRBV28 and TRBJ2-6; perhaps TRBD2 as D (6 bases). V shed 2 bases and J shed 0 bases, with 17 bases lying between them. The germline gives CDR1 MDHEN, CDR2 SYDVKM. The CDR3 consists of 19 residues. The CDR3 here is CASSLLAFLGGSGANVLTF. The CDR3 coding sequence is TGTGCCAGCAGTTTACTCGCTTTTCTCGGGGGCTCTGGGGCCAACGTCCTGACTTTC.

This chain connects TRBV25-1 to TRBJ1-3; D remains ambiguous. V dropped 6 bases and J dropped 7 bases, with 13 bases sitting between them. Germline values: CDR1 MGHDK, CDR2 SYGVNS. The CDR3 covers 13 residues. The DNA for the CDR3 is TGTGCCAGCAGGAGGGCCCTAGGGAACACCATATATTTT. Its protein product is CASRRALGNTIYF.

The CDR3 spells CASSFSPGPNTEAFF. As DNA, the CDR3 is TGTGCCAGCAGTTTCTCACCCGGGCCGAACACTGAAGCTTTCTTT. The rearrangement joins TRBV27 to TRBJ1-1; no definite D call. CDR1 and CDR2 (germline): MNHEY, SMNVEV (reference sequence). CDR3 length equals 15 residues. V was trimmed by 3 bases and J by 1 base, leaving 12 bases between them.

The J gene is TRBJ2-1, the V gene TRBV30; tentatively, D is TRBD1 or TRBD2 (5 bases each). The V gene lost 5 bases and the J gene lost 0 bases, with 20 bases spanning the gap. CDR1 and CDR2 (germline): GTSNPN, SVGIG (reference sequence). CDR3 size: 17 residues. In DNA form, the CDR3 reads TGTGCCTGGGAACAGGAAAAAGGGACGAGCTCCTACAATGAGCAGTTCTTC. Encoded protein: CAWEQEKGTSSYNEQFF. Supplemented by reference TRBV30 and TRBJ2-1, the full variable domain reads SQTIHQWPATLVQPVGSPLSLECTVEGTSNPNLYWYRQAAGRGLQLLFYSVGIGQISSEVPQNLSASRPQDRQFILSSKKLLLSDSGFYLCAWEQEKGTSSYNEQFFGPGTRLTVL.

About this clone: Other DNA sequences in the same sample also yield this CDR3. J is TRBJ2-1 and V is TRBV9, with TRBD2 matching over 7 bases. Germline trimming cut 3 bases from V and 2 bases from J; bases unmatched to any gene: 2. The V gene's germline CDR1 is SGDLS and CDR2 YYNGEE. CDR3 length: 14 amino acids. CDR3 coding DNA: TGTGCCAGCAGCGCTAGCGGACCCTACAATGAGCAGTTCTTC. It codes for CASSASGPYNEQFF.

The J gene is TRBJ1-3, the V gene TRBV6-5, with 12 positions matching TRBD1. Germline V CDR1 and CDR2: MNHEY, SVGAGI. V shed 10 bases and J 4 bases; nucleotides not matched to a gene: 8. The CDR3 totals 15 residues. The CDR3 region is CATTGTGGSGNTIYF. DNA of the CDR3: TGTGCCACCACGGGGACAGGGGGCTCGGGAAACACCATATATTTT.

CDR3 sequence: CASSAETSGGTTSTDTQYF. The DNA of the CDR3 is TGTGCCAGCAGTGCCGAGACTAGCGGGGGCACCACAAGCACAGATACGCAGTATTTT. The chain recombines TRBV6-1 with TRBJ2-3; 12 bases are shared with TRBD2. The junction had 11 bases not matched to a gene; V was cut back by 4 bases and J by 0 bases. Germline V CDR1 and CDR2: MNHNS, SASEGT. The CDR3 is 19 residues long.

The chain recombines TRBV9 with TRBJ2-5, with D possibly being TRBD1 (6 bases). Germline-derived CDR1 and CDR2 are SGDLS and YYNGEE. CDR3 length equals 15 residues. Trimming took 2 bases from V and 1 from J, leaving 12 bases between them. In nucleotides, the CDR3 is TGTGCCAGCAGCGTTCTCGGGACACCCCAAGAGACCCAGTACTTC. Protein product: CASSVLGTPQETQYF.

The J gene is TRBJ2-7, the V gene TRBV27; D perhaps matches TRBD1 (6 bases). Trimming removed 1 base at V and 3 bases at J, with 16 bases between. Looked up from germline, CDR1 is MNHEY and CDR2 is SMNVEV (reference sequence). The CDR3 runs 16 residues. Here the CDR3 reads CASSLLWPGERYEQYF. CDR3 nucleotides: TGTGCCAGCAGTTTATTGTGGCCAGGGGAACGCTACGAGCAGTACTTC.

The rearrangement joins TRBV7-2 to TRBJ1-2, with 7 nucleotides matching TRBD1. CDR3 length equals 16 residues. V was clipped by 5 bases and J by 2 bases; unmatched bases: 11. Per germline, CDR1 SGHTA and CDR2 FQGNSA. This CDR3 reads CASSPTTGLRNYGYTF. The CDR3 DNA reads TGTGCCAGCAGCCCGACGACAGGGCTACGCAACTATGGCTACACCTTC.

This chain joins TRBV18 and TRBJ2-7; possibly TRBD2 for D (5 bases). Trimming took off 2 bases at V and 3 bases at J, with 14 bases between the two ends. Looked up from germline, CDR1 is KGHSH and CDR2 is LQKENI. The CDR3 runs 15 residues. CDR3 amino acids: CASSPEGVGIYEQYF. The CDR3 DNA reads TGTGCCAGCTCACCAGAGGGAGTTGGGATCTACGAGCAGTACTTC.

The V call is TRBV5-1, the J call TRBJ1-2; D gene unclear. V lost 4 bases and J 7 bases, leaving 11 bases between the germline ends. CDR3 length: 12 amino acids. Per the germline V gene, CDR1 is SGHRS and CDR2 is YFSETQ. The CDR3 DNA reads TGCGCCAGCAGCCTCCTCGGGTCTGGCTACACCTTC. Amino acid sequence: CASSLLGSGYTF. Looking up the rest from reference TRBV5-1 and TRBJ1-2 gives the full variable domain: KAGVTQTPRYLIKTRGQQVTLSCSPISGHRSVSWYQQTPGQGLQFLFEYFSETQRNKGNFPGRFSGRQFSNSRSEMNVSTLELGDSALYLCASSLLGSGYTFGSGTRLTVV.

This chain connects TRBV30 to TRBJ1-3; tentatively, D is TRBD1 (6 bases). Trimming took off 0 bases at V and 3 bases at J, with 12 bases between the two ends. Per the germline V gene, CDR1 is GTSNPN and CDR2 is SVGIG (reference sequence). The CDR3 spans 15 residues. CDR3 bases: TGTGCCTGGAGTGTAGGGGGGGCAGGTGGAAACACCATATATTTT. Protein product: CAWSVGGAGGNTIYF.

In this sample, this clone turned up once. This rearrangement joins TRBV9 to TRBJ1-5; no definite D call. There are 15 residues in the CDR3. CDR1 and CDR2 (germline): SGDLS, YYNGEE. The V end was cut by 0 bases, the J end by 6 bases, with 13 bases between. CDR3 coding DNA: TGTGCCAGCAGCGTAGGAGAAGGGTGGGGTCAGCCCCAGCATTTT. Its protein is CASSVGEGWGQPQHF.